The clone carrying this TCR beta chain was counted ten times or more. The antigen remains undetermined. TCR beta CDR3 regions were amplified from RNA transcripts. During a first-round RT-PCR of the TCR CDR3, the HTBI primer set was used. Via MiXCR, TCRdb re-called the multiplex PCR reads, giving one row per CDR3 protein. The table lists 500,000 to 650,000 distinct CDR3 sequences, around 15% of them singletons. The CDR3 contains 15 residues. Germline V CDR1 and CDR2: GTSNPN, SVGIG (reference sequence). V lost 0 bases and J 4 bases, leaving 12 bases between the germline ends. This sample is drawn from a study of T cells in Graves' hyperthyroidism and ophthalmopathy. Notes on the study in general: A model built on 13 V-J features separated ophthalmopathy from stable hyperthyroidism. Among thyroid clonotypes expanded above 0.001, most also appeared in blood.

Source material for PBMCs was more than 9.5 ml fresh peripheral blood. The clonotype comes from a woman between 50 and 59 years old with Graves' ophthalmopathy. Sample: blood. V gene TRBV30 combines with J gene TRBJ2-2; possibly TRBD1 for D (5 bases). CDR3 nucleotide sequence: TGTGCCTGGAGTGTTTTTTCAGGGCTCACCGGGGAGCTGTTTTTT. Encoded protein: CAWSVFSGLTGELFF. Using reference TRBV30 and TRBJ2-2 for the parts outside the CDR3, the full variable domain is SQTIHQWPATLVQPVGSPLSLECTVEGTSNPNLYWYRQAAGRGLQLLFYSVGIGQISSEVPQNLSASRPQDRQFILSSKKLLLSDSGFYLCAWSVFSGLTGELFFGEGSRLTVL.